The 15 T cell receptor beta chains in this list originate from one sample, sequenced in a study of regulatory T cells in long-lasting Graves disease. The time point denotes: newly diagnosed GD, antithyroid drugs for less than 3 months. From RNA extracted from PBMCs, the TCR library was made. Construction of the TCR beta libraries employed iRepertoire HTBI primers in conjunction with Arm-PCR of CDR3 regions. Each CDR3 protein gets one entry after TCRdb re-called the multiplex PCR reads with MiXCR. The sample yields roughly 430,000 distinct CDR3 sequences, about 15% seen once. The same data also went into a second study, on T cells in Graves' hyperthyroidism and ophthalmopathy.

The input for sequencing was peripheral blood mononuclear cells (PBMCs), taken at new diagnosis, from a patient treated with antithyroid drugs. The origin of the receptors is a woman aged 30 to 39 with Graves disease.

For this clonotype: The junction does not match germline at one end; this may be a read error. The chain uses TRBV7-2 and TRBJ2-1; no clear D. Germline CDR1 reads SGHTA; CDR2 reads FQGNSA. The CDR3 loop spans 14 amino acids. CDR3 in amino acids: CAGSPVPPYNEQFF. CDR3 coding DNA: TGTGCCGGCAGCCCGGTCCCCCCTTACAATGAGCAGTTCTTC.

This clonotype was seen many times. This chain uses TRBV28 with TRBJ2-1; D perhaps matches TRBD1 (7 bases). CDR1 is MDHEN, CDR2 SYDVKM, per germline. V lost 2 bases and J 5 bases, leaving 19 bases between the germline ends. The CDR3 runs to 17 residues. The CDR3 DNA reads TGTGCCAGCAGTTTAGGCTCAGGGGGGAGGCCCGACAATGAGCAGTTCTTC. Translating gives CASSLGSGGRPDNEQFF.

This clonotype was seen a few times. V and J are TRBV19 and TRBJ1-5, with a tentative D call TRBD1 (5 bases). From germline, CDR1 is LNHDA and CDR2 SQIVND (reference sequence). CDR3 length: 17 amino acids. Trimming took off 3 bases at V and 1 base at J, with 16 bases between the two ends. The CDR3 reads CASSIFGDLGSNQPQHF. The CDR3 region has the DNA TGTGCCAGTAGTATTTTCGGGGACCTAGGGAGCAATCAGCCCCAGCATTTT.

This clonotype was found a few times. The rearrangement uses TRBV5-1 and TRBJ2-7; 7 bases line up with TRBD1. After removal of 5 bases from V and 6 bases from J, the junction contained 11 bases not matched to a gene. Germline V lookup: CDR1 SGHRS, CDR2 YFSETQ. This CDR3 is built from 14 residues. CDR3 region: CASRPGQASGEQYF. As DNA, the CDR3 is TGCGCCAGCAGACCTGGACAGGCTTCGGGCGAGCAGTACTTC.

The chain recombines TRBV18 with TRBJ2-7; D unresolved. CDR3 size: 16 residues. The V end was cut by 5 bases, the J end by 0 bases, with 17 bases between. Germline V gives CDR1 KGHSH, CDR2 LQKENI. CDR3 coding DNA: TGTGCCAGCTCATCCAGCGTCGGAACGTTCTCCTACGAGCAGTACTTC. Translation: CASSSSVGTFSYEQYF.

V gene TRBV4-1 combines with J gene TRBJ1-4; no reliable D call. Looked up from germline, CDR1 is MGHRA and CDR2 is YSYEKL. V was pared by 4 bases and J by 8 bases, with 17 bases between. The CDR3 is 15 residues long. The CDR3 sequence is CASSPQDLTREKLFF. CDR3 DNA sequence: TGCGCCAGCAGCCCCCAAGACTTGACTAGGGAAAAACTGTTTTTT.

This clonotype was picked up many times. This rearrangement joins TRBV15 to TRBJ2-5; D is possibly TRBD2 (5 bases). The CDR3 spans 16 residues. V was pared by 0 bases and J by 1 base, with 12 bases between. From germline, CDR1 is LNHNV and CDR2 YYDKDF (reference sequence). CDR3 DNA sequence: TGTGCCACCAGCAGAGACCCCTCGGGGTTCCAAGAGACCCAGTACTTC. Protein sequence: CATSRDPSGFQETQYF.

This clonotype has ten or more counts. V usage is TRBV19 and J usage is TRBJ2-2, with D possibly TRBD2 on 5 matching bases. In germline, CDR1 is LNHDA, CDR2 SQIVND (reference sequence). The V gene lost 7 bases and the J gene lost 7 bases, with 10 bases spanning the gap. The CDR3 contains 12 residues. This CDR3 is CASTPSGGELFF. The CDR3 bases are TGTGCCAGTACCCCCAGCGGCGGGGAGCTGTTTTTT.

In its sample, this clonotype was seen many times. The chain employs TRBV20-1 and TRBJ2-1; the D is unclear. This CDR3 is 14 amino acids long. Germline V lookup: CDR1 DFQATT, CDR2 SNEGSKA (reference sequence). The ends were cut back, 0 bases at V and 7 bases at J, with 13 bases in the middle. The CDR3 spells CSAREWVRSNEQFF. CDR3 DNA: TGCAGTGCTAGAGAGTGGGTACGGTCAAATGAGCAGTTCTTC.

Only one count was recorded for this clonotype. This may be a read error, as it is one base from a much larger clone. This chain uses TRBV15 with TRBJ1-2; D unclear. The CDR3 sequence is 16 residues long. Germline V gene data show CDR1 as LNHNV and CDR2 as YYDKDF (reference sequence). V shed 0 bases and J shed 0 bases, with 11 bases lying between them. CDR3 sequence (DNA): TGTGCCACCAGCAGAGATTCGAGCGCCGCTAACTATGGCTACACCTTC. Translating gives CATSRDSSAANYGYTF. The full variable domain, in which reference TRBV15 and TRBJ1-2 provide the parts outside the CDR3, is DAMVIQNPRYQVTQFGKPVTLSCSQTLNHNVMYWYQQKSSQAPKLLFHYYDKDFNNEADTPDNFQSRRPNTSFCFLDIRSPGLGDTAMYLCATSRDSSAANYGYTFGSGTRLTVV.

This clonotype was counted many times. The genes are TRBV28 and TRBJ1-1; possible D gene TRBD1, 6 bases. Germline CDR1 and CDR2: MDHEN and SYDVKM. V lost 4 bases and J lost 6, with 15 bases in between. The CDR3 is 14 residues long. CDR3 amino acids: CASSYRALGAEAFF. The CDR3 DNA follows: TGTGCCAGCAGTTACAGGGCCTTAGGGGCTGAAGCTTTCTTT.

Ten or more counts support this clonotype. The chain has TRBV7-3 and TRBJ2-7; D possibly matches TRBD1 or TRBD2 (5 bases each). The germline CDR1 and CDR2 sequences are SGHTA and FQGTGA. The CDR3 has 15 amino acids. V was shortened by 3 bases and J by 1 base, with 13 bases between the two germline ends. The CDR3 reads CASSFDRDGSYEQYF. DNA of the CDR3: TGTGCCAGCAGCTTCGACCGGGACGGATCCTACGAGCAGTACTTC.

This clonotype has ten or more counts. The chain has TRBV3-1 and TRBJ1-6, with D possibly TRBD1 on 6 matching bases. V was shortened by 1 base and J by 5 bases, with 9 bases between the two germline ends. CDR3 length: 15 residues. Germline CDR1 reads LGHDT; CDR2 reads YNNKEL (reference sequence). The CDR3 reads CASSQGTANNSPLHF. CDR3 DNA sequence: TGTGCCAGCAGCCAAGGGACAGCCAATAATTCACCCCTCCACTTT.

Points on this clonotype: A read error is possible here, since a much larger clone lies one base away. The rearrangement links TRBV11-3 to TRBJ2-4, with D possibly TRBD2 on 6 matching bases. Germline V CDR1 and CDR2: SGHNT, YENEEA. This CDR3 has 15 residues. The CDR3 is CASSRLGSSANMQYF. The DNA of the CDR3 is TGTGCCAGCAGCCGGCTCGGGAGCTCCGCGAACATGCAGTACTTC.

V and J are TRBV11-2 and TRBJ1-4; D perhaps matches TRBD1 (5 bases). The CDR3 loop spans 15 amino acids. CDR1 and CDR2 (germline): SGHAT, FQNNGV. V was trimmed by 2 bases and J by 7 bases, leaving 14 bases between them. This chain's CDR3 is CASSLTAREGEKLFF. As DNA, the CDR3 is TGTGCCAGCAGCTTAACGGCCAGGGAGGGTGAAAAACTGTTTTTT.